This passage covers 27 T cell receptor beta chains from one sample sequenced in a study of PD-1 blockade in classical Hodgkin lymphoma. Profiled with immunoSEQ multiplex PCR; TCRdb holds only in-frame clones, not every one. This sample has under 50,000 clones, with 55% to 80% found just once. Described time point: cycle 4 day 1 (C4D1), after less than 7 weeks of nivolumab. Every patient had relapsed following autologous stem cell transplantation, and cohorts differed in brentuximab vedotin exposure. This sample comprised peripheral blood mononuclear cells (PBMCs), obtained before the fourth cycle of nivolumab. These receptors all stem from a human donor with classical Hodgkin lymphoma.

V and J are TRBV10-3 and TRBJ1-6; D perhaps matches TRBD1 (6 bases). CDR3 size: 13 residues. Trimming removed 4 bases from V and 7 bases from J, with 8 bases in between. Germline-derived CDR1 and CDR2 are ENHRY and SYGVKD. The DNA for the CDR3 is TGTGCCATCAGTGCAGGGGAGAATTCACCCCTCCACTTT. Its protein is CAISAGENSPLHF.

The gene calls are TRBV2 and TRBJ2-5; tentatively, D is TRBD2 (5 bases). Germline assignment: CDR1 SNHLY and CDR2 FYNNEI. This CDR3 has 13 amino acids. V was trimmed by 1 base and J by 3 bases, leaving 6 bases between them. The DNA of the CDR3 is TGTGCCAGCAGTGAAGGAGGGAAAGAGACCCAGTACTTC. As protein: CASSEGGKETQYF.

The rearrangement links TRBV30 to TRBJ1-2; 10 bases are shared with TRBD1. The CDR3 sequence is 14 residues long. The junction had 9 bases not matched to a gene; V was cut back by 4 bases and J by 7 bases. Germline V gene data show CDR1 as GTSNPN and CDR2 as SVGIG (reference sequence). In nucleotides, the CDR3 is TGTGCCTGGACCCTGGACAGGGGGTATGGTGGCTACACCTTC. Protein: CAWTLDRGYGGYTF.

The chain recombines TRBV7-2 with TRBJ1-4, with D maybe TRBD1 (6 bases). In germline, CDR1 is SGHTA, CDR2 FQGNSA. V lost 4 bases, J lost 4 bases, and 13 bases lay in between. CDR3 length: 15 residues. CDR3 sequence (DNA): TGTGCCAGCAGCTCGACAGGCAGTAGTAATGAAAAACTGTTTTTT. Protein product: CASSSTGSSNEKLFF.

This clone was picked up a small number of times. The chain carries TRBV6-5 and TRBJ1-4, with D possibly being TRBD1 (5 bases). Looked up from germline, CDR1 is MNHEY and CDR2 is SVGAGI. The CDR3 loop spans 15 amino acids. V lost 6 bases to trimming and J lost 5 bases, with 16 bases between them. As DNA, the CDR3 is TGTGCCAGCAGATCAGGGTCCTCGTGGAATGAAAAACTGTTTTTT. Translated: CASRSGSSWNEKLFF.

The rearrangement joins TRBV23-1 to TRBJ2-4, with 16 bases identical to TRBD2. TRBV23-1 is placed among ORFs of uncertain function. The CDR3 has 20 residues. V dropped 0 bases and J dropped 0; count of bases not matched to a gene: 5. CDR3 bases: TGCGCCAGCAGTCAATCCCCGGGACTAGCGGGGGGGGTAGCCAAAAACATTCAGTACTTC. Translated, it gives CASSQSPGLAGGVAKNIQYF.

This sequence joins TRBV10-3 and TRBJ2-7; possible D gene TRBD1, 5 bases. The V end was cut by 10 bases, the J end by 1 base, with 23 bases between. Germline V lookup: CDR1 ENHRY, CDR2 SYGVKD. The CDR3 has 16 amino acids. CDR3 in DNA: TGTGCCACCTCTAAAGACAGTCAATGCCTGTCCTACGAGCAGTACTTC. Translated: CATSKDSQCLSYEQYF.

This clone was observed a few times. V and J are TRBV7-2 and TRBJ2-7; TRBD2 aligns across 10 bases. Losses at the gene ends were 1 base for V and 7 bases for J; bases not matched to a gene: 7. CDR1 and CDR2 (germline): SGHTA, FQGNSA. The CDR3 contains 15 residues. The CDR3 loop is CASSLEGSGGKEQYF. The CDR3 nucleotides are TGTGCCAGCAGCTTAGAGGGTAGCGGGGGGAAAGAGCAGTACTTC.

V usage is TRBV5-1 and J usage is TRBJ2-3; 9 bases align to TRBD2. The germline gives CDR1 SGHRS, CDR2 YFSETQ. J gave up 5 bases and V 0 bases, and 4 bases lay outside the gene matches. The CDR3 has 15 amino acids. The CDR3 DNA reads TGCGCCAGCAGCTTGGGTCTAGCGGGACTAGATACGCAGTATTTT. It is translated as CASSLGLAGLDTQYF.

V gene TRBV19 combines with J gene TRBJ2-3; a weak D match, TRBD2 (6 bases). The CDR3 runs to 18 residues. The germline gives CDR1 LNHDA, CDR2 SQIVND (reference sequence). The V end lost 3 bases, the J end lost 1 base, and 20 bases lay between the germline ends. CDR3 DNA: TGTGCCAGTAGTATTGGCCCCATTAGGCGGGGCGGCACAGATACGCAGTATTTT. It translates to CASSIGPIRRGGTDTQYF. Full variable domain (remainder filled in from reference TRBV19 and TRBJ2-3): DGGITQSPKYLFRKEGQNVTLSCEQNLNHDAMYWYRQDPGQGLRLIYYSQIVNDFQKGDIAEGYSVSREKKESFPLTVTSAQKNPTAFYLCASSIGPIRRGGTDTQYFGPGTRLTVL.

The genes are TRBV7-9 and TRBJ1-1; tentatively, D is TRBD1 (5 bases). With 7 bases removed from V and 2 bases from J, the gap between germline ends came to 11 bases. Per germline, CDR1 SEHNR and CDR2 FQNEAQ (reference sequence). This CDR3 region has 13 residues. The CDR3 here is CASTRTPNTEAFF. CDR3 coding DNA: TGTGCCAGCACCCGGACACCTAACACTGAAGCTTTCTTT.

This clone was counted a single time. The rearrangement uses TRBV6-5 and TRBJ1-2; D not certain. The germline V gene has CDR1 MNHEY and CDR2 SVGAGI. The V end lost 0 bases, the J end lost 4 bases, and 12 bases lay between the germline ends. The CDR3 spans 15 residues. The CDR3 bases are TGTGCCAGCAGTTACTCGAAAGCAGAGATCTATGGCTACACCTTC. Its translation is CASSYSKAEIYGYTF.

DNA for the CDR3: TGTGCCAGCAGTGGCCTGGCGGAGCCCCAGCATTTT. Translation: CASSGLAEPQHF. The V and J genes are TRBV6-6 and TRBJ1-5, with D unclear. Germline CDR1 and CDR2: MNHNY and SVGAGI (reference sequence). This CDR3 contains 12 residues. Trimming pared 5 bases from V and 8 bases from J, leaving 10 bases between.

The V call is TRBV11-2, the J call TRBJ2-5; 12 bases are a match to TRBD1. The CDR3 length is 15 residues. CDR1 and CDR2 (germline): SGHAT, FQNNGV. The ends lost 6 bases at V and 4 bases at J; junction bases unmatched: 6. The CDR3 spells CASRTGTGGIETQYF. The CDR3 bases are TGTGCCAGCAGAACCGGGACAGGGGGCATAGAGACCCAGTACTTC.

This clone was seen a few times. The chain carries TRBV15 and TRBJ2-7, with TRBD1 identical over 8 bases. CDR3 length: 15 residues. V was clipped by 0 bases and J by 4 bases; unmatched bases: 5. The germline gives CDR1 LNHNV, CDR2 YYDKDF (reference sequence). CDR3 loop: CATSRDRGRGYEQYF. The CDR3 coding sequence is TGTGCCACCAGCAGAGACAGGGGGCGCGGGTACGAGCAGTACTTC.

The chain combines TRBV10-3 with TRBJ2-3; tentatively, D is TRBD2 (6 bases). Germline CDR1 reads ENHRY; CDR2 reads SYGVKD. This CDR3 spans 14 amino acids. V was pared by 4 bases and J by 0 bases, with 8 bases between. Written as DNA, the CDR3 is TGTGCCATCAGTGGGCGGGGAAGCACAGATACGCAGTATTTT. Translating gives CAISGRGSTDTQYF.

This clone was observed many times. V usage is TRBV25-1 and J usage is TRBJ1-6; D uncertain. Trimming stripped 5 bases from V and 8 bases from J, with 7 bases between. The CDR3 totals 12 residues. Germline V gene sequence: CDR1 MGHDK, CDR2 SYGVNS. In DNA form, the CDR3 reads TGTGCCAGCAGTAGCGCCGATTCACCCCTCCACTTT. This encodes CASSSADSPLHF.

CDR3 in DNA: TGTGCCAGCTCAAAGGGGCAGGCCACGAACACCGGGGAGCTGTTTTTT. This encodes CASSKGQATNTGELFF. J is TRBJ2-2 and V is TRBV28; TRBD1 might be the D (5 bases). Per the germline V gene, CDR1 is MDHEN and CDR2 is SYDVKM. V was pared by 8 bases and J by 0 bases, with 16 bases between. The CDR3 sequence is 16 residues long.

This chain uses TRBV15 with TRBJ2-3, with a tentative D call TRBD1 (5 bases). Germline V lookup: CDR1 LNHNV, CDR2 YYDKDF (reference sequence). The CDR3 is 15 amino acids. V shed 0 bases and J shed 0 bases, with 7 bases lying between them. The CDR3 loop reads CATSRDGASTDTQYF. CDR3 nucleotides: TGTGCCACCAGCAGAGATGGGGCCAGCACAGATACGCAGTATTTT. The variable domain in full, completed from reference TRBV15 and TRBJ2-3, reads DAMVIQNPRYQVTQFGKPVTLSCSQTLNHNVMYWYQQKSSQAPKLLFHYYDKDFNNEADTPDNFQSRRPNTSFCFLDIRSPGLGDTAMYLCATSRDGASTDTQYFGPGTRLTVL.

The table lists this clone with a few counts. The chain employs TRBV11-2 and TRBJ2-1, with TRBD1 matching 7 bases. V lost 4 bases to trimming and J lost 0 bases; unmatched junction nucleotides: 3. Per germline, CDR1 SGHAT and CDR2 FQNNGV. The CDR3 totals 15 residues. CDR3: CASSSAGGSYNEQFF. The CDR3 DNA sequence: TGTGCCAGCAGCTCCGCAGGGGGCTCCTACAATGAGCAGTTCTTC.

As to this clone: The identical CDR3 is also encoded by other nucleotide sequences in the sample. The rearrangement joins TRBV30 to TRBJ1-6, with D maybe TRBD1 (5 bases). V was pared by 0 bases and J by 1 base, with 10 bases between. The germline V gene encodes CDR1 GTSNPN and CDR2 SVGIG (reference sequence). This CDR3 comprises 16 residues. The CDR3 loop is CAWSVQGSSYNSPLHF. CDR3 DNA: TGTGCCTGGAGTGTCCAGGGATCTTCCTATAATTCACCCCTCCACTTT.

The rearrangement joins TRBV30 to TRBJ2-3, with D possibly matching TRBD2 (5 bases). CDR1 is GTSNPN, CDR2 SVGIG, per germline (reference sequence). The CDR3 has 14 residues. V was clipped by 5 bases and J by 0 bases, with 12 bases between them. The CDR3 loop is CAWSPGGSTDTQYF. DNA of the CDR3: TGTGCCTGGTCCCCCGGCGGGAGCACAGATACGCAGTATTTT.

In its sample, this clone was seen many times. The chain uses TRBV30 and TRBJ1-4, with D tentatively TRBD1 (5 bases). Germline CDR1 and CDR2: GTSNPN and SVGIG (reference sequence). The CDR3 has 14 residues. With 7 bases removed from V and 5 bases from J, the gap between germline ends came to 17 bases. DNA for the CDR3: TGTGCCTCCACCGGGGGACTGCTGAATGAAAAACTGTTTTTT. It yields the protein CASTGGLLNEKLFF.

This chain joins TRBV21-1 and TRBJ2-6; the table's D gene call, TRBD1, was not cross checked with the DNA. TRBV21-1 is a pseudogene locus. This CDR3 is built from 15 residues. The CDR3 region has the DNA TGTGCCAGCAGCAGGGGGCCTCTGCGGGCCAACGTCCTGACTTTC. Protein product: CASSRGPLRANVLTF.

The chain couples TRBV11-3 to TRBJ2-2, with 7 nucleotides matching TRBD2. CDR1 is SGHNT, CDR2 YENEEA, per germline. J gave up 4 bases and V 5 bases, and 7 bases lay outside the gene matches. CDR3 length: 15 amino acids. The CDR3 protein is CASSPTSVLTGELFF. CDR3 sequence (DNA): TGTGCCAGCAGCCCTACTAGCGTCCTCACCGGGGAGCTGTTTTTT.

This chain's CDR3 is CASSLARGAQSTDTQYF. The CDR3 DNA is TGTGCCAGCAGCTTAGCGAGGGGGGCGCAGAGCACAGATACGCAGTATTTT. The chain links TRBV7-9 to TRBJ2-3; D may match TRBD1 or TRBD2 (6 bases each). Germline CDR1 reads SEHNR; CDR2 reads FQNEAQ (reference sequence). V was pared by 0 bases and J by 0 bases, with 13 bases between. The CDR3 has 17 amino acids. Full variable domain (outside the CDR3, taken from reference TRBV7-9 and TRBJ2-3): DTGVSQNPRHKITKRGQNVTFRCDPISEHNRLYWYRQTLGQGPEFLTYFQNEAQLEKSRLLSDRFSAERPKGSFSTLEIQRTEQGDSAMYLCASSLARGAQSTDTQYFGPGTRLTVL.

The chain joins TRBV11-3 to TRBJ2-5, with D perhaps being TRBD1 or TRBD2 (7 bases each). The germline V gene encodes CDR1 SGHNT and CDR2 YENEEA. Deletions cut 3 bases from V and 4 bases from J, with 12 bases between. This CDR3 is 14 amino acids long. CDR3 in amino acids: CASSFGEGAETQYF. Here the CDR3 DNA reads TGTGCCAGCAGCTTCGGGGAGGGGGCAGAGACCCAGTACTTC.